One sample yielded the 21 T cell receptor beta chains listed below, sequenced in a study of shared clonotypes between healthy human individuals. Clones were sequenced by immunoSEQ multiplex PCR, and TCRdb holds only the in-frame ones, with some missing. The sample includes roughly 2 million clones, more than 90% of them seen just once. Source material: naive CD4+ T cells sorted from blood. Subset defined: CD45RA+ positively selected. The receptors come from a man aged 18 to 29 in good health.

Comments on this clone: Compared with germline, one end of the junction differs, possibly owing to a read error. The CDR3 region is CASSSGWGNDEQYF. CDR3 in DNA: TGTGCTAGCAGCTCCGGGTGGGGTAACGACGAGCAGTACTTC. V gene TRBV7-7 combines with J gene TRBJ2-7; no clear D gene. There are 14 residues in the CDR3. Per the germline V gene, CDR1 is SSHAT and CDR2 is FNYEAQ (reference sequence).

This chain uses TRBV10-1 with TRBJ1-5; perhaps TRBD1 as D (6 bases). V gave up 0 bases and J gave up 6 bases, with 15 bases separating them. The V gene's germline CDR1 is WNHNN and CDR2 SYGVQD (reference sequence). The length of the CDR3 is 16 residues. CDR3 bases: TGCGCCAGCAGTGAGTCGAGGCGTAGGGGGGGTCAGCCCCAGCATTTT. Its protein is CASSESRRRGGQPQHF.

The CDR3 reads CASSFGQNGYTF. For the CDR3, the DNA is TGTGCCAGCAGCTTCGGGCAGAATGGCTACACCTTC. This chain joins TRBV7-9 and TRBJ1-2; D is unresolved. The V and J ends lost 3 bases and 6 bases respectively, with 8 bases between them. Germline CDR1 is SEHNR and CDR2 is FQNEAQ (reference sequence). CDR3 size: 12 residues.

This clone was observed a single time. The chain uses TRBV2 and TRBJ2-7; possibly TRBD1 for D (5 bases). The length of the CDR3 is 15 residues. Germline assignment: CDR1 SNHLY and CDR2 FYNNEI. The germline V and J ends were trimmed by 3 bases and 4 bases, with 16 bases remaining between them. CDR3 nucleotides: TGTGCCAGCAGTGATATGGCAGGGCCGGCTTACGAGCAGTACTTC. This codes for CASSDMAGPAYEQYF.

V gene TRBV4-1 combines with J gene TRBJ1-4, with D tentatively TRBD1 (6 bases). The CDR3 extends over 15 amino acids. Germline-derived CDR1 and CDR2 are MGHRA and YSYEKL. Trimming shortened V by 7 bases and J by 8 bases, and 20 bases separated the two germline ends. CDR3: CASKPVGAQREKLFF. The CDR3 DNA reads as TGCGCCAGCAAGCCGGTGGGGGCGCAGCGGGAAAAACTGTTTTTT.

V is TRBV2 and J is TRBJ1-3; D remains unclear. CDR1 and CDR2 from the germline V gene are SNHLY and FYNNEI. The germline V and J ends were trimmed by 3 bases and 4 bases, with 16 bases remaining between them. The CDR3 covers 16 residues. CDR3 amino acids: CASSEEAVISGNTIYF. CDR3 in DNA: TGTGCCAGCAGTGAGGAGGCAGTTATCTCCGGAAACACCATATATTTT. Full variable domain (remainder filled in from reference TRBV2 and TRBJ1-3): EPEVTQTPSHQVTQMGQEVILRCVPISNHLYFYWYRQILGQKVEFLVSFYNNEISEKSEIFDDQFSVERPDGSNFTLKIRSTKLEDSAMYFCASSEEAVISGNTIYFGEGSWLTVV.

This clone turned up a few times. This chain uses TRBV5-8 with TRBJ1-1; the D is unclear. V dropped 1 base and J dropped 2 bases, with 0 bases sitting between them. The CDR3 is made up of 11 amino acids. Germline V lookup: CDR1 SGHTS, CDR2 YDEGEE. The CDR3 DNA reads TGTGCCAGCAGCTTGAACACTGAAGCTTTCTTT. Residues: CASSLNTEAFF.

The chain links TRBV6-1 to TRBJ1-3; D ambiguous. The CDR3 has 14 amino acids. Between the trimmed V and J ends, which lost 2 bases and 2 bases, there was a span of 7 bases. Germline CDR1 MNHNS, CDR2 SASEGT. In nucleotides, the CDR3 is TGTGCCAGCAGTGAATCAGGACCTGGAAACACCATATATTTT. Amino acids: CASSESGPGNTIYF.

The CDR3 nucleotides read TGTGCCATCAGTGAGTCTAGTAGCGGGGTGATCACAGATACGCAGTATTTT. Encoded protein: CAISESSSGVITDTQYF. J is TRBJ2-3 and V is TRBV10-3; 8 bases match TRBD2. The CDR3 is 17 residues long. The V and J ends lost 0 bases and 2 bases, in that order; junction bases with no gene match: 7. Germline V gene lookup returns CDR1 ENHRY and CDR2 SYGVKD.

This rearrangement joins TRBV14 to TRBJ2-1; TRBD2 aligns across 13 bases. This CDR3 region has 15 residues. V trimming: 5 bases; J trimming: 4 bases; junction bases outside the gene matches: 2. CDR1 and CDR2 (germline): SGHDN, FVKESK. CDR3 loop: CASSLLAGGYNEQFF. The CDR3 DNA follows: TGTGCCAGCAGCTTACTAGCGGGAGGGTACAATGAGCAGTTCTTC.

The chain links TRBV6-1 to TRBJ2-2, with D maybe TRBD2 (6 bases). V was trimmed by 2 bases and J by 1 base, leaving 11 bases between them. The CDR3 has 16 residues. The germline V gene encodes CDR1 MNHNS and CDR2 SASEGT. The CDR3 bases are TGTGCCAGCAGTGAAATGCCAGCGGGGAACACCGGGGAGCTGTTTTTT. This translates into CASSEMPAGNTGELFF.

As regards this clone: Other DNA sequences in this sample translate to the same CDR3. V is TRBV28 and J is TRBJ2-7; D not certain. Trimming stripped 3 bases from V and 4 bases from J, with 10 bases between. This CDR3 comprises 13 residues. Germline CDR1 reads MDHEN; CDR2 reads SYDVKM. The CDR3 DNA follows: TGTGCCAGCAGTTTTGGGTCCCCTTACGAGCAGTACTTC. Translating gives CASSFGSPYEQYF.

V gene TRBV7-9 combines with J gene TRBJ2-6; TRBD1 is a possible D gene (7 bases). This CDR3 comprises 19 residues. V lost 2 bases and J 0 bases, leaving 17 bases between the germline ends. The germline CDR1 and CDR2 sequences are SEHNR and FQNEAQ (reference sequence). CDR3 nucleotides: TGTGCCAGCAGCTTATACTACACAGGGGACTTCTCTGGGGCCAACGTCCTGACTTTC. As protein: CASSLYYTGDFSGANVLTF.

V is TRBV5-1 and J is TRBJ2-7; possible D gene TRBD2, 6 bases. The CDR3 runs to 14 residues. Germline values: CDR1 SGHRS, CDR2 YFSETQ. Trimming shortened V by 5 bases and J by 0 bases, and 12 bases separated the two germline ends. The CDR3 loop reads CASRSDGSSYEQYF. In DNA, the CDR3 is TGCGCCAGCAGGAGTGACGGGAGCTCCTACGAGCAGTACTTC.

V gene TRBV7-6 combines with J gene TRBJ2-7; no clear D. The CDR3 totals 14 residues. Germline V lookup: CDR1 SGHVS, CDR2 FNYEAQ. The germline V and J ends were trimmed by 1 base and 3 bases, with 10 bases remaining between them. For the CDR3, the DNA is TGTGCCAGCAGCTTAGGACACATAGACTACGAGCAGTACTTC. Amino acids: CASSLGHIDYEQYF.

The CDR3, as DNA: TGTGCCAGCAGCACGCGACTAAGCGGGGAAGAGACCCAGTACTTC. Translation: CASSTRLSGEETQYF. The V and J genes are TRBV11-2 and TRBJ2-5, with 7 positions matching TRBD2. The germline V gene has CDR1 SGHAT and CDR2 FQNNGV. The junction had 9 bases not matched to a gene; V was cut back by 5 bases and J by 3 bases. The CDR3 extends over 15 amino acids.

The chain uses TRBV6-6 and TRBJ2-7; 9 nucleotides line up with TRBD1. V was clipped by 4 bases and J by 7 bases; unmatched bases: 11. The CDR3 totals 15 residues. Per the germline V gene, CDR1 is MNHNY and CDR2 is SVGAGI (reference sequence). The CDR3, as DNA: TGTGCCAGCAGTTGGTCCGGGACAGGGCGAGAAGAGCAGTACTTC. This translates into CASSWSGTGREEQYF.

J is TRBJ1-5 and V is TRBV28; D may be TRBD1 (6 bases). Germline-derived CDR1 and CDR2 are MDHEN and SYDVKM. The CDR3 consists of 16 residues. With 2 bases removed from V and 1 base from J, the gap between germline ends came to 12 bases. The DNA of the CDR3 is TGTGCCAGCAGTTTAGGGGGCAAGCTCAGCAATCAGCCCCAGCATTTT. Translation gives CASSLGGKLSNQPQHF.

This clone has a handful of counts. Other DNA sequences in this sample translate to the same CDR3. The chain is built from TRBV5-1 and TRBJ2-7; 9 nucleotides match TRBD1. CDR3 length equals 14 residues. CDR1 is SGHRS, CDR2 YFSETQ, per germline. The V and J ends lost 3 bases and 3 bases, in that order; junction bases with no gene match: 4. The CDR3 DNA reads as TGCGCCAGCAGCTCGGGACAGGGAAACTACGAGCAGTACTTC. It encodes CASSSGQGNYEQYF.

The chain employs TRBV2 and TRBJ1-4, with unresolved D. The germline V gene encodes CDR1 SNHLY and CDR2 FYNNEI. V was shortened by 1 base and J by 14 bases, with 11 bases between the two germline ends. This CDR3 has 12 residues. The CDR3 nucleotides are TGTGCCAGCAGTGAAGGGGCAGTAAAGCTGTTTTTT. It yields the protein CASSEGAVKLFF.

The genes are TRBV5-1 and TRBJ2-3; no firm D call. V was pared by 0 bases and J by 1 base, with 6 bases between. The germline CDR1 and CDR2 sequences are SGHRS and YFSETQ. This CDR3 region has 14 residues. CDR3 DNA sequence: TGCGCCAGCAGCTTGGTTTACCGCACAGATACGCAGTATTTT. Translating it yields CASSLVYRTDTQYF.